This T cell receptor beta chain was documented in a study of T cell responses to AZD1222 COVID-19 vaccine. The wider study: Pooled in the analysis were second doses at about 4 or about 12 weeks. Findings and caveats of the study: Distributed over spike, vaccine-associated CD4 TCRs predominated at 160-218 and 743-854. Spike-specific TCR breadth rose after two AZD1222 doses, and depth rose as well. Donors, mostly white British, included more females; clonal diversity was possibly underestimated.

Concerning this clone itself: Its antigen is still unknown.

Method: immunoSEQ multiplex PCR; TCRdb's copy keeps in-frame clones and lacks some. This table holds over 50,000 clones, roughly 84% found once. The sequence came from an adult in good health. The material was peripheral blood, obtained on day 0 of AZD1222 vaccination.

The CDR3 protein is CASGGEGGYTF. The CDR3 coding sequence is TGTGCCAGCGGGGGGGAGGGAGGCTACACCTTC. The J gene is TRBJ1-2, the V gene TRBV12-3 or TRBV12-4; tentatively, D is TRBD1 (5 bases). Trimming shortened V by 8 bases and J by 8 bases, and 12 bases separated the two germline ends. This CDR3 has 11 residues.